A selection of T cell receptor beta chains follows, all from one sample in a study of cytomegalovirus exposure and HLA in healthy donors. Assay used: immunoSEQ multiplex PCR; TCRdb lists only in-frame clones, some missing. The profile shows about 90,000 clones, around 84% of them singletons. Sequencing input: PBMCs. The receptors shown here come from a woman in her thirties or forties in good health and CMV-seropositive. Both conserved end residues are part of each CDR3. D genes are given only for firm matches. The size of a clone is reported for some rows only, either as once, few or many, or as a class for expanded clones.

J | V | size | D | CDR3 | DNA
TRBJ2-2 | TRBV7-6 | - | TRBD2 | CASSLNDGLAGRTPGELFF | TGTGCCAGCAGCTTAAATGACGGACTAGCGGGAAGGACTCCCGGGGAGCTGTTTTTT
TRBJ1-1 | TRBV4-2 | - | - | CASSQDLLNTEAFF | TGTGCCAGCAGCCAAGATCTATTGAACACTGAAGCTTTCTTT
TRBJ2-2 | TRBV10-3 | - | TRBD2 | CAISQKGLGNTGELFF | TGTGCCATCAGTCAAAAGGGACTAGGAAACACCGGGGAGCTGTTTTTT
TRBJ2-1 | TRBV14 | - | TRBD2 | CASSQDLGLAGNEQFF | TGTGCCAGCAGCCAAGATCTGGGTCTAGCGGGCAATGAGCAGTTCTTC
TRBJ1-5 | TRBV4-3 | - | - | CASSPEAGNNQPQHF | TGCGCCAGCAGCCCTGAGGCAGGGAATAATCAGCCCCAGCATTTT
TRBJ2-7 | TRBV9 | - | - | CASSVASAEPTYEQYF | TGTGCCAGCAGCGTAGCTTCGGCGGAACCAACCTACGAGCAGTACTTC
TRBJ1-1 | TRBV28 | - | - | CASSLQWQAFF | TGTGCCAGCAGTTTACAGTGGCAGGCTTTCTTT
TRBJ1-5 | TRBV2 | - | - | CASSELPQTNQPQHF | TGTGCCAGCAGTGAACTCCCGCAGACTAATCAGCCCCAGCATTTT
TRBJ2-7 | TRBV15 | - | TRBD1 | CATRPMGQYEQYF | TGTGCCACCAGGCCTATGGGACAGTACGAGCAGTACTTC
TRBJ2-3 | TRBV4-1 | few | TRBD2 | CASSLTSAGDGDTQYF | TGCGCCAGCAGCCTCACGTCAGCGGGAGATGGAGATACGCAGTATTTT
TRBJ2-7 | TRBV4-3 | few | - | CASSQASVGASYEQYF | TGCGCCAGCAGCCAAGCCTCCGTGGGAGCATCCTACGAGCAGTACTTC
TRBJ2-5 | TRBV19 | - | TRBD2 | CASSKRGLPQETQYF | TGTGCCAGTAGCAAACGGGGACTACCCCAAGAGACCCAGTACTTC
TRBJ2-7 | TRBV7-9 | - | - | CASSPLGGGKYEQYF | TGTGCCAGCAGCCCCCTCGGAGGCGGGAAGTACGAGCAGTACTTC
TRBJ2-7 | TRBV19 | - | - | CASSNRADEQYF | TGTGCCAGTAGTAACAGGGCGGACGAGCAGTACTTC
TRBJ2-2 | TRBV4-1 | - | TRBD1 | CASSHGTDSLNTGELFF | TGCGCCAGCAGCCACGGGACAGATTCATTGAACACCGGGGAGCTGTTTTTT
TRBJ2-7 | TRBV19 | - | TRBD2 | CASSFTSGSLYEQYF | TGTGCCAGTAGTTTCACTAGCGGGAGTCTGTACGAGCAGTACTTC
TRBJ2-6 | TRBV18 | - | TRBD1 | CASSEPGQGSLRANVLTF | TGTGCCAGCTCAGAACCGGGACAGGGGTCTCTAAGGGCCAACGTCCTGACTTTC
TRBJ2-7 | TRBV30 | - | TRBD1 | CAWSRSRGPGEQYF | TGTGCCTGGAGTAGGTCTAGGGGGCCTGGAGAGCAGTACTTC
TRBJ2-6 | TRBV9 | few | - | CASEGTFGANVLTF | TGTGCCAGCGAAGGGACATTCGGGGCCAACGTCCTGACTTTC
TRBJ1-5 | TRBV27 | few | - | CARGFYNQPQHF | TGTGCGAGGGGGTTTTACAATCAGCCCCAGCATTTT
TRBJ2-7 | TRBV27 | - | TRBD1 | CASRGSGQGSYEQYF | TGTGCCAGCAGGGGATCGGGACAGGGATCCTACGAGCAGTACTTC
TRBJ2-7 | TRBV7-2 | - | TRBD1 | CASSFGTASYEQYF | TGTGCCAGCAGCTTTGGGACAGCCTCCTACGAGCAGTACTTC
TRBJ2-7 | TRBV11-2 | - | - | CASSSTSGPSYEQYF | TGTGCCAGCAGCTCAACAAGCGGACCGTCCTACGAGCAGTACTTC
TRBJ1-3 | TRBV10-3 | - | - | CAISEYGLQSSGNTIYF | TGTGCCATCAGTGAGTATGGACTTCAGAGCTCTGGAAACACCATATATTTT
TRBJ2-5 | TRBV5-6 | - | - | CASSLLASWETQYF | TGTGCCAGCAGCCTCCTAGCTTCGTGGGAGACCCAGTACTTC
TRBJ1-5 | TRBV6-6 | few | - | CASSSLGGTPQHF | TGTGCCAGCAGTTCCCTCGGCGGGACTCCCCAGCATTTT
TRBJ2-1 | TRBV4-3 | - | TRBD1 | CASSQEKTGVHEQFF | TGCGCCAGCAGCCAAGAGAAGACAGGGGTCCATGAGCAGTTCTTC
TRBJ2-4 | TRBV19 | once | - | CASSIASQGGAKNIQYF | TGTGCCAGTAGTATAGCCTCCCAGGGGGGAGCCAAAAACATTCAGTACTTC
TRBJ1-1 | TRBV5-8 | - | - | CASSLPRANTEALF | TGTGCCAGCAGCTTGCCCAGGGCAAACACTGAAGCTCTCTTT
TRBJ1-2 | TRBV5-1 | - | - | CARGQGDGYTF | TGCGCCAGGGGGCAGGGTGATGGCTACACCTTC
TRBJ2-3 | TRBV9 | - | - | CASSGGWRYDTDTQYF | TGTGCCAGCAGCGGAGGCTGGCGGTATGACACAGATACGCAGTATTTT
TRBJ2-3 | TRBV7-2 | - | TRBD2 | CASSPGLAGGDTQYF | TGTGCCAGCAGCCCTGGACTAGCGGGAGGAGATACGCAGTATTTT
TRBJ1-1 | TRBV5-1 | - | TRBD1 | CASSRDRDSFGTEAFF | TGCGCCAGCAGCCGCGACAGGGATTCTTTCGGCACTGAAGCTTTCTTT
TRBJ2-7 | TRBV14 | - | TRBD2 | CASSQAGGSSYEQYF | TGTGCCAGCAGCCAAGCGGGCGGGAGCTCCTACGAGCAGTACTTC
TRBJ2-7 | TRBV6-1 | - | TRBD2 | CTTRGENYEQYF | TGTACCACTCGGGGGGAGAACTACGAGCAGTACTTC
TRBJ2-7 | TRBV5-6 | - | TRBD1 | CASSYDRGSYEQYF | TGTGCCAGCAGCTACGACAGGGGATCGTACGAGCAGTACTTC
TRBJ2-3 | TRBV9 | - | - | CASSFLPGNTQYF | TGTGCCAGCAGCTTCCTACCGGGGAATACGCAGTATTTT
TRBJ1-1 | TRBV19 | few | - | CASRTGRGNTEAFF | TGTGCCAGTAGGACGGGCAGGGGGAACACTGAAGCTTTCTTT
TRBJ2-5 | TRBV11-3 | - | - | CASSQGGQETQYF | TGTGCCAGCAGCCAGGGGGGTCAAGAGACCCAGTACTTC
TRBJ2-7 | TRBV29-1 | - | TRBD2 | CSVKKTSGSYEQYF | TGCAGCGTAAAAAAGACTAGCGGGAGTTACGAGCAGTACTTC
TRBJ2-1 | TRBV15 | - | TRBD2 | CATSTDDGGLADSSYNEQFF | TGTGCCACCAGCACCGATGATGGGGGACTAGCGGATAGCTCCTACAATGAGCAGTTCTTC
TRBJ2-7 | TRBV11-2 | - | TRBD2 | CASRLDGTSGIYEQYF | TGTGCCAGCAGACTCGACGGGACTAGCGGGATCTACGAGCAGTACTTC
TRBJ2-5 | TRBV27 | - | TRBD2 | CASGGVAGTSGETQYF | TGTGCCAGCGGGGGGGTAGCGGGGACCTCTGGGGAGACCCAGTACTTC
TRBJ2-1 | TRBV29-1 | - | TRBD2 | CSVERTSGFDEQFF | TGCAGCGTTGAAAGGACTAGCGGGTTCGATGAGCAGTTCTTC
TRBJ2-5 | TRBV2 | - | TRBD2 | CASSTTSGGVGTQYF | TGTGCCAGCAGTACTACTAGCGGGGGGGTGGGGACCCAGTACTTC
TRBJ2-7 | TRBV7-6 | - | - | CASSFDSFYEQYF | TGTGCCAGCAGCTTTGATAGTTTCTACGAGCAGTACTTC
TRBJ1-1 | TRBV29-1 | - | - | CSASEGVKTEAFF | TGCAGCGCCTCTGAGGGCGTAAAGACTGAAGCTTTCTTT
TRBJ2-5 | TRBV4-3 | - | TRBD1 | CASSQDGQGVQETQYF | TGCGCCAGCAGCCAAGACGGACAGGGGGTACAAGAGACCCAGTACTTC
TRBJ2-1 | TRBV28 | - | TRBD2 | CASSRLAGDMNGQFF | TGTGCCAGCAGTAGACTAGCGGGAGATATGAATGGGCAGTTCTTC
TRBJ2-2 | TRBV25-1 | - | - | CASMTPQSTGELFF | TGTGCCAGCATGACTCCCCAGAGCACCGGGGAGCTGTTTTTT
TRBJ2-2 | TRBV7-9 | once | TRBD2 | CASSYSGRDTGELFF | TGTGCCAGCAGCTATAGCGGGAGAGACACCGGGGAGCTGTTTTTT
TRBJ2-5 | TRBV28 | - | - | CASSFQGGQETQYF | TGTGCCAGCAGTTTTCAGGGGGGACAAGAGACCCAGTACTTC
TRBJ2-1 | TRBV7-2 | - | TRBD2 | CASSLAAGANEQFF | TGTGCCAGCAGCTTAGCAGCGGGAGCCAATGAGCAGTTCTTC
TRBJ2-5 | TRBV7-9 | - | TRBD2 | CASSPMAGTSNTQYF | TGTGCCAGCAGCCCCATGGCGGGGACTAGCAACACCCAGTACTTC
TRBJ2-7 | TRBV4-1 | - | - | CASSHNYEQYF | TGCGCCAGCAGCCACAACTACGAGCAGTACTTC
TRBJ2-5 | TRBV2 | few | - | CASSTQVETQYF | TGTGCCAGCAGCACACAGGTCGAGACCCAGTACTTC
TRBJ2-1 | TRBV19 | - | TRBD2 | CASRTGLAGYNEQFF | TGTGCCAGTAGGACTGGACTAGCGGGGTACAATGAGCAGTTCTTC
TRBJ1-5 | TRBV28 | - | - | CASTGIYGNQPQHF | TGTGCCAGTACAGGGATTTACGGCAATCAGCCCCAGCATTTT
TRBJ1-4 | TRBV15 | - | - | CATSRDVEGVGEKLFF | TGTGCCACCAGCAGAGATGTTGAGGGGGTGGGTGAAAAACTGTTTTTT